This T cell receptor beta chain was observed in a study of OX40 agonist ivuxolimab in advanced cancers. Study summary: The dose of intravenous ivuxolimab that patients received every 2 weeks ranged from 0.01 to 10 mg/kg. Study-wide results and limits: Clonal expansion by week 6 occurred in CD4+ and CD8+ blood T cells (at 0.1 to 3.0 mg/kg). The antigens recognized by the expanded peripheral T cells, that is their antigen specificity, were not determined.

Trimming removed 6 bases from V and 7 bases from J, with 6 bases in between. The CDR3 consists of 11 residues. CDR1 is MDHEN and CDR2 is SYDVKM in the germline V gene. Concerning this clone: Its matching antigen is unknown.

Assay: immunoSEQ multiplex PCR; the TCRdb copy retains only in-frame clones and omits some. The sample yields fewer than 35,000 clones, roughly 74% seen once. The chain couples TRBV28 to TRBJ1-4; D unresolved. The TCR was taken from an adult with an advanced solid tumor such as melanoma, head and neck, liver or kidney cancer. Sequenced material: CD4+ or CD8+ T cells sorted from blood, taken in a trial of the OX40 agonist ivuxolimab. The CDR3 sequence is CASRMGEKLFF. The CDR3 region has the DNA TGTGCCAGCAGAATGGGTGAAAAACTGTTTTTT. Combining the CDR3 with reference TRBV28 and TRBJ1-4 gives the whole variable domain DVKVTQSSRYLVKRTGEKVFLECVQDMDHENMFWYRQDPGLGLRLIYFSYDVKMKEKGDIPEGYSVSREKKERFSLILESASTNQTSMYLCASRMGEKLFFGSGTQLSVL.